The 7 T cell receptor beta chains below come from one sample, sequenced in a study of blood T cell repertoires in COVID-19. Clones were read by immunoSEQ multiplex PCR, and TCRdb kept only the in-frame ones, dropping some. Found here are about 230,000 clones, approximately 88% of them singletons; the top ten hold over 2%. The sequencing sample was made of PBMCs or T cells enriched from blood (not recorded which). The receptors originated from a woman in her forties with acute COVID-19.

The genes are TRBV10-3 and TRBJ2-1, with D perhaps TRBD2 (6 bases). The CDR3 sequence is 17 residues long. Germline values: CDR1 ENHRY, CDR2 SYGVKD. V was trimmed by 4 bases and J by 0 bases, leaving 16 bases between them. CDR3 DNA sequence: TGTGCCATCAGTGTAGCGGCGGGCGGGGCCTCCTACAATGAGCAGTTCTTC. Its protein is CAISVAAGGASYNEQFF.

Regarding this clone: The sample holds other DNA sequences that translate to the same CDR3. This chain joins TRBV15 and TRBJ1-5; no clear D gene. V lost 0 bases and J 6 bases, leaving 6 bases between the germline ends. Germline CDR1 LNHNV, CDR2 YYDKDF (reference sequence). The CDR3 sequence is 13 residues long. DNA of the CDR3: TGTGCCACCAGCAGAGATAGAGGTCAGCCCCAGCATTTT. Its translation is CATSRDRGQPQHF.

V is TRBV25-1 and J is TRBJ2-2, with a possible D match to TRBD1 (6 bases). The germline gives CDR1 MGHDK, CDR2 SYGVNS. This CDR3 region has 15 residues. V lost 4 bases and J 4 bases, leaving 13 bases between the germline ends. The CDR3 spells CASSARQAGTGELFF. CDR3 nucleotide sequence: TGTGCCAGCAGTGCAAGACAGGCGGGCACCGGGGAGCTGTTTTTT.

This clone was detected only once. V gene TRBV28 combines with J gene TRBJ1-1; D is perhaps TRBD1 (6 bases). V lost 5 bases to trimming and J lost 0 bases, with 13 bases between them. This CDR3 contains 15 residues. Germline V gene lookup returns CDR1 MDHEN and CDR2 SYDVKM. CDR3 in amino acids: CASSPTQGLNTEAFF. DNA of the CDR3: TGTGCCAGCAGTCCAACACAGGGACTGAACACTGAAGCTTTCTTT.

This chain uses TRBV11-3 with TRBJ2-3; the match to TRBD2 covers 8 bases. The V gene's germline CDR1 is SGHNT and CDR2 YENEEA. The CDR3 extends over 16 amino acids. The ends lost 5 bases at V and 3 bases at J; junction bases unmatched: 10. The DNA for the CDR3 is TGTGCCAGCAGCCCGGGAGGGGGAGGGCGGACAGATACGCAGTATTTT. It codes for CASSPGGGGRTDTQYF.

V usage is TRBV9 and J usage is TRBJ2-5; 16 positions agree with TRBD2. The CDR3 contains 17 residues. Trimming took 3 bases from V and 4 from J; bases not matched to a gene: 6. The germline CDR1 and CDR2 sequences are SGDLS and YYNGEE. The CDR3 DNA follows: TGTGCCAGCAGCGCCGGGACTAGCGGGAGGGCCGGAGAGACCCAGTACTTC. Translated, it gives CASSAGTSGRAGETQYF.

The table lists this clone with a count of one. V usage is TRBV18 and J usage is TRBJ1-1; 7 positions match TRBD1. The CDR3 runs 16 residues. J was trimmed by 1 base and V by 0 bases; bases with no gene match: 5. The germline CDR1 and CDR2 sequences are KGHSH and LQKENI. CDR3 residues: CASSPPRPGGNTEAFF. CDR3 DNA: TGTGCCAGCTCACCACCTCGGCCAGGGGGGAACACTGAAGCTTTCTTT.